A selection of T cell receptor beta chains follows, all from one sample in a study of Ad26.COV2.S vaccination and SARS-CoV-2 variants. Libraries were prepared by immunoSEQ multiplex PCR; TCRdb keeps only in-frame clonotypes and omits some of them. The table has under 150,000 clones, 86% seen once. Sample: peripheral blood, taken after recovery from COVID-19. The receptors derive from a human donor who had recovered from COVID-19. The CDR3 runs from the conserved cysteine through the conserved F or W. The D gene is left open where the match is weak. Clone size is shown for a subset of rows, as once, few, many or a class of expanded clone.

CASSPGRGSGANVLTF	TGTGCCAGCAGCCCAGGCCGGGGCTCTGGGGCCAACGTCCTGACTTTC	-	TRBJ2-6	-	16	TRBV5-6
CAISDRDSPGYGYTF	TGTGCCATCAGTGATCGGGACAGCCCAGGGTATGGCTACACCTTC	few	TRBJ1-2	TRBD1	15	TRBV10-3
CSANDLRNSSYEQYF	TGCAGTGCTAATGATTTACGTAACAGCTCCTACGAGCAGTACTTC	-	TRBJ2-7	-	15	TRBV20-1
CASGTSGVNEQFF	TGTGCCAGCGGGACTAGCGGGGTCAATGAGCAGTTCTTC	-	TRBJ2-1	TRBD2	13	TRBV6-6
CASSDKWDRNTDTQYF	TGCGCCAGCAGTGACAAATGGGACAGAAACACAGATACGCAGTATTTT	few	TRBJ2-3	TRBD1	16	TRBV10-2
CASSPDRAEQYF	TGTGCCAGCAGCCCAGACAGGGCCGAGCAGTACTTC	-	TRBJ2-7	TRBD1	12	TRBV3-1/TRBV3-2
CASSPMGDRATYEQYF	TGTGCCAGCAGCCCCATGGGGGACAGGGCCACCTACGAGCAGTACTTC	-	TRBJ2-7	TRBD1	16	TRBV5-8
CASSLSGLAGGPDTDTQYF	TGTGCCAGCAGCTTATCAGGACTAGCGGGGGGCCCCGACACAGATACGCAGTATTTT	-	TRBJ2-3	TRBD2	19	TRBV7-2
CASSTRGGDEQFF	TGTGCCAGCAGCACCCGAGGGGGCGATGAGCAGTTCTTC	-	TRBJ2-1	TRBD1	13	TRBV9
CAISETGDREETQYF	TGTGCCATCAGTGAGACAGGGGATAGGGAAGAGACCCAGTACTTC	-	TRBJ2-5	TRBD1	15	TRBV10-3
CASSLGTGRVEPQHF	TGCGCCAGCAGCTTGGGTACAGGGAGGGTAGAGCCCCAGCATTTT	-	TRBJ1-5	-	15	TRBV5-1
CASSQAPGQNIQYF	TGTGCCAGCAGCCAAGCCCCGGGACAGAACATTCAGTACTTC	-	TRBJ2-4	TRBD1	14	TRBV14
CASSDGYTEAFF	TGTGCCAGCAGTGATGGGTATACTGAAGCTTTCTTT	-	TRBJ1-1	-	12	TRBV6-4
CASSPRTNSYEQYF	TGTGCCAGCAGCCCCCGGACAAACTCCTACGAGCAGTACTTC	-	TRBJ2-7	-	14	TRBV21-1
CASGYREERAKNIQYF	TGTGCCAGCGGATACAGGGAGGAAAGGGCCAAAAACATTCAGTACTTC	-	TRBJ2-4	-	16	TRBV3-1/TRBV3-2
CASSEPGSNQPQHF	TGCGCCAGCAGTGAACCAGGGAGCAATCAGCCCCAGCATTTT	-	TRBJ1-5	-	14	TRBV10-2
CASSLWTGQDKHNEQFF	TGTGCCAGCAGTTTATGGACAGGCCAGGATAAGCACAATGAGCAGTTCTTC	-	TRBJ2-1	TRBD1	17	TRBV27
CASSHIQGVGETQYF	TGTGCCAGCAGCCACATACAGGGGGTAGGAGAGACCCAGTACTTC	once	TRBJ2-5	TRBD1	15	TRBV3-1/TRBV3-2
CASRPGGWELFF	TGTGCCAGCAGACCTGGAGGATGGGAGCTGTTTTTT	-	TRBJ2-2	-	12	TRBV12-3/TRBV12-4
CASSIGDSYEQYF	TGTGCCAGTAGTATAGGTGACAGCTACGAGCAGTACTTC	-	TRBJ2-7	-	13	TRBV19
CASSYHNPGNTIYF	TGTGCCAGCAGTTACCATAATCCTGGAAACACCATATATTTT	-	TRBJ1-3	-	14	TRBV6-2/TRBV6-3
CASSNRGGPSSYGYTF	TGTGCCAGCAGCAACCGGGGCGGACCATCGTCCTATGGCTACACCTTC	-	TRBJ1-2	-	16	TRBV7-2
CASSLRPGGDEQYF	TGTGCCAGCAGCTTGCGGCCCGGGGGCGACGAGCAGTACTTC	-	TRBJ2-7	-	14	TRBV13
CASSYPDGYEQYF	TGTGCCAGCAGTTACCCAGACGGCTACGAGCAGTACTTC	-	TRBJ2-7	-	13	TRBV6-6
CASREQQGSNSPLHF	TGTGCCAGCAGAGAGCAACAGGGGTCCAATTCACCCCTCCACTTT	-	TRBJ1-6	TRBD1	15	TRBV6-6
CASSWTGEPLYYGYTF	TGTGCCAGTAGCTGGACAGGGGAGCCTTTATACTATGGCTACACCTTC	once	TRBJ1-2	TRBD1	16	TRBV19
CASSSGPGNNEQFF	TGTGCCAGCAGCTCGGGCCCCGGCAACAATGAGCAGTTCTTC	-	TRBJ2-1	-	14	TRBV2
CASSLGTAGEQYF	TGTGCCAGCAGTCTTGGGACAGCCGGCGAGCAGTACTTC	-	TRBJ2-7	TRBD1	13	TRBV6-2/TRBV6-3
CASSLGTEGYNEQFF	TGTGCCAGCAGCTTAGGGACAGAGGGGTACAATGAGCAGTTCTTC	-	TRBJ2-1	-	15	TRBV11-3
CASSLLWAEKLFF	TGTGCCAGCAGCTTATTATGGGCGGAAAAACTGTTTTTT	-	TRBJ1-4	-	13	TRBV7-2
CAVRGHSYEQYF	TGTGCAGTTCGGGGACACTCCTACGAGCAGTACTTC	-	TRBJ2-7	-	12	TRBV28
CASSLAGGLYEQYF	TGCGCCAGCAGCTTAGCGGGGGGGCTCTACGAGCAGTACTTC	-	TRBJ2-7	TRBD2	14	TRBV5-1
CASSVDRAPNTEAFF	TGTGCCAGCAGCGTGGACAGGGCACCCAACACTGAAGCTTTCTTT	-	TRBJ1-1	TRBD1	15	TRBV9
CASSEAGGGDQPQHF	TGTGCCAGCAGTGAAGCGGGAGGGGGAGATCAGCCCCAGCATTTT	-	TRBJ1-5	-	15	TRBV6-1
CASSPGPAGELFF	TGTGCCAGCAGCCCGGGCCCGGCCGGGGAGCTGTTTTTT	-	TRBJ2-2	-	13	TRBV11-2
CASSPVGPLQDTQYF	TGCGCCAGCAGCCCGGTCGGGCCCCTCCAAGATACGCAGTATTTT	-	TRBJ2-3	-	15	TRBV5-1
CASRPGGGTDNGYTF	TGTGCCAGCAGACCTGGGGGAGGGACAGACAATGGCTACACCTTC	-	TRBJ1-2	TRBD1	15	TRBV6-5
CANTGRSSGANVLTF	TGTGCCAACACTGGACGGAGCTCTGGGGCCAACGTCCTGACTTTC	-	TRBJ2-6	-	15	TRBV19
CSVLLGVGDQPQHF	TGCAGCGTCCTTCTTGGGGTTGGGGATCAGCCCCAGCATTTT	-	TRBJ1-5	-	14	TRBV29-1
CASSYFSGQGGSYQPQHF	TGTGCCAGCAGTTATTTCTCCGGACAGGGGGGTTCGTATCAGCCCCAGCATTTT	-	TRBJ1-5	TRBD1	18	TRBV6-2/TRBV6-3
CASSLSGGEQYF	TGTGCCAGCAGTCTCAGCGGGGGCGAGCAGTACTTC	-	TRBJ2-7	TRBD2	12	TRBV2